These 21 T cell receptor beta chains were all obtained from the same sample, sequenced in a study of T cells in narcolepsy (dated by TCRdb to about 2018). The library was prepared using the immunoSEQ multiplex PCR assay. The source is immuneACCESS, and TCRdb retained only in-frame sequences with V and J called. Part of the clones is not carried over; for the studies checked, unresolved V genes explain less than half of this, and the remainder is unexplained. Counted in this sample were 3,000 to 4,000 clones; approximately 65% of them appeared once. The ten biggest clones cover 55% to 60% of the sample. Material for sequencing was CD45RA- memory CD8+ T cells from PBMCs. In light of the paper, this sample's cell subset or site label describes: memory T cells sorted ex vivo from peripheral blood. These receptors all stem from a human donor with narcolepsy.

This CDR3 is CASSLVGGRADTQYF. The CDR3 region has the DNA TGTGCCAGCAGCTTAGTGGGGGGCAGGGCAGATACGCAGTATTTT. The rearrangement uses TRBV7-8 and TRBJ2-3; D tentatively fits TRBD1 or TRBD2 (6 bases each). Germline V lookup: CDR1 SGHVS, CDR2 FQNEAQ. Deletions cut 1 base from V and 4 bases from J, with 12 bases between. This CDR3 comprises 15 residues.

The chain employs TRBV7-3 and TRBJ2-5; D is unclear. In germline, CDR1 is SGHTA, CDR2 FQGTGA. The CDR3 consists of 11 residues. V dropped 3 bases and J dropped 5 bases, with 4 bases sitting between them. This CDR3 is CASSFRETQYF. CDR3 nucleotides: TGTGCCAGCAGCTTCCGGGAGACCCAGTACTTC.

Remarks on this clone: A read error may explain this, as a much larger clone is one base away. The rearrangement uses TRBV2 and TRBJ1-5; no clear D. This CDR3 comprises 15 residues. CDR1 is SNHLY and CDR2 is FYNNEI in the germline V gene. The CDR3 region is CASSEAGYSNRPQHF. The CDR3 DNA sequence: TGTGCCAGCAGTGAAGCGGGGTATAGCAATCGGCCCCAGCATTTT.

The chain recombines TRBV6-6 with TRBJ1-1, with TRBD1 identical over 8 bases. The V gene end was trimmed by 1 base and the J gene end by 1 base; junction bases not matched to a gene: 2. There are 15 residues in the CDR3. CDR1 and CDR2 (germline): MNHNY, SVGAGI (reference sequence). The CDR3 sequence is CASSYYQGANTEAFF. CDR3 coding DNA: TGTGCCAGCAGTTACTACCAGGGGGCGAACACTGAAGCTTTCTTT.

This clone was seen a handful of times. V usage is TRBV5-3 and J usage is TRBJ2-7, with D tentatively TRBD2 (6 bases). TRBV5-3 carries the ORF label, with uncertain function. V was trimmed by 8 bases and J by 7 bases, leaving 13 bases between them. This CDR3 is 11 amino acids long. The CDR3 sequence is CASSAGREQYF. DNA of the CDR3: TGTGCCAGCAGCGCGGGGCGGGAGCAGTACTTC.

This clone was seen a handful of times. This sequence joins TRBV7-3 and TRBJ2-1, with 14 bases matching TRBD2. With V trimmed by 5 bases and J by 4 bases, 7 bases remained unmatched. This CDR3 region has 17 residues. The germline V gene encodes CDR1 SGHTA and CDR2 FQGTGA. The CDR3 nucleotides read TGTGCCAGCAGCACCGGGACTAGCGGGGGACCATACAATGAGCAGTTCTTC. It yields the protein CASSTGTSGGPYNEQFF.

The gene calls are TRBV9 and TRBJ1-3; D is unresolved. The CDR3 consists of 14 residues. Germline V gene lookup returns CDR1 SGDLS and CDR2 YYNGEE. Trimming took off 1 base at V and 2 bases at J, with 7 bases between the two ends. As DNA, the CDR3 is TGTGCCAGCAGCGTAACGGGAGCTGGAAACACCATATATTTT. Protein sequence: CASSVTGAGNTIYF.

This sequence joins TRBV7-6 and TRBJ2-1; 9 bases fit TRBD2. After removal of 2 bases from V and 5 bases from J, the junction contained 4 bases not matched to a gene. The CDR3 extends over 15 amino acids. Looked up from germline, CDR1 is SGHVS and CDR2 is FNYEAQ. The CDR3: CASSLLAGNNNEQFF. The CDR3 nucleotides read TGTGCCAGCAGCTTACTAGCGGGGAACAACAATGAGCAGTTCTTC.

The V and J genes are TRBV7-8 and TRBJ1-2; perhaps TRBD1 as D (5 bases). Deletions cut 4 bases from V and 3 bases from J, with 21 bases between. Germline CDR1 and CDR2: SGHVS and FQNEAQ. CDR3 length: 17 residues. The CDR3 region has the DNA TGTGCCAGCAGCTCTAAGAGATCAGGGAAAGGGGACTATGGCTACACCTTC. It specifies CASSSKRSGKGDYGYTF.

J is TRBJ2-3 and V is TRBV6-1; either TRBD1 or TRBD2 may supply D (5 bases each). The CDR3 has 14 amino acids. Trimming took 10 bases from V and 2 from J, leaving 16 bases between them. CDR1 is MNHNS, CDR2 SASEGT, per germline. The CDR3 coding sequence is TGTGCCACCCGTGAGGGGTCGGTCACAGATACGCAGTATTTT. Encoded protein: CATREGSVTDTQYF.

The V and J genes are TRBV5-1 and TRBJ1-1, with D possibly being TRBD1 (5 bases). V dropped 0 bases and J dropped 5 bases, with 17 bases sitting between them. The germline CDR1 and CDR2 sequences are SGHRS and YFSETQ. The CDR3 spans 16 residues. The CDR3 DNA follows: TGCGCCAGCAGCTTGGTTCGCAGGGTAAGAGGGACTGAAGCTTTCTTT. This encodes CASSLVRRVRGTEAFF.

The chain links TRBV27 to TRBJ2-5; weak D call: TRBD2 (6 bases). Trimming pared 6 bases from V and 5 bases from J, leaving 19 bases between. Germline CDR1 is MNHEY and CDR2 is SMNVEV (reference sequence). The CDR3 has 15 residues. Here the CDR3 reads CASRNIAETSETQYF. The DNA for the CDR3 is TGTGCCAGCAGAAATATAGCGGAGACCTCGGAGACCCAGTACTTC.

The chain combines TRBV7-3 with TRBJ2-3, with TRBD1 identical over 9 bases. From germline, CDR1 is SGHTA and CDR2 FQGTGA. The CDR3 is 16 amino acids. After removal of 4 bases from V and 2 bases from J, the junction contained 7 bases not matched to a gene. This chain's CDR3 is CASSWRRDRDTDTQYF. CDR3 nucleotides: TGTGCCAGCAGCTGGCGCCGGGACAGGGACACAGATACGCAGTATTTT.

The chain is built from TRBV9 and TRBJ1-2, with D perhaps TRBD1 (5 bases). The CDR3 is 17 amino acids. From germline, CDR1 is SGDLS and CDR2 YYNGEE. V lost 0 bases and J lost 3, with 18 bases in between. The CDR3 DNA reads as TGTGCCAGCAGCGTAGCCCCAGCAGGGCCGAATGACTATGGCTACACCTTC. Its translation is CASSVAPAGPNDYGYTF.

The genes are TRBV5-1 and TRBJ2-7; 9 bases are a match to TRBD2. The CDR3 is 19 residues long. Per germline, CDR1 SGHRS and CDR2 YFSETQ. Trimming took 3 bases from V and 3 from J; bases not matched to a gene: 19. CDR3 sequence: CASSYYPGTSSGDLYEQYF. The DNA for the CDR3 is TGCGCCAGCAGCTACTACCCCGGGACTAGCAGCGGGGACCTCTACGAGCAGTACTTC. Full variable domain (outside the CDR3, taken from reference TRBV5-1 and TRBJ2-7): KAGVTQTPRYLIKTRGQQVTLSCSPISGHRSVSWYQQTPGQGLQFLFEYFSETQRNKGNFPGRFSGRQFSNSRSEMNVSTLELGDSALYLCASSYYPGTSSGDLYEQYFGPGTRLTVT.

This clone is labeled medium-sized. The chain combines TRBV7-9 with TRBJ1-3; 7 bases fit TRBD1. The germline V gene encodes CDR1 SEHNR and CDR2 FQNEAQ (reference sequence). After removal of 6 bases from V and 8 bases from J, the junction contained 10 bases not matched to a gene. There are 14 residues in the CDR3. The CDR3 region is CASRSGQDRYTIYF. Written as DNA, the CDR3 is TGTGCCAGCAGATCTGGACAGGACCGGTACACCATATATTTT.

V is TRBV29-1 and J is TRBJ1-1; TRBD1 is a possible D gene (5 bases). V was clipped by 3 bases and J by 10 bases, with 15 bases between them. The CDR3 runs 12 residues. In germline, CDR1 is SQVTM, CDR2 ANQGSEA. DNA of the CDR3: TGCAGCGTTGAGGGGGGTTATATGGGAGCTTTCTTT. Translated, it gives CSVEGGYMGAFF.

The CDR3 nucleotides are TGCAGCGTGCGAGACCTTACAGGGGGCGGCGGGGCCAACGTCCTGACTTTC. Translation gives CSVRDLTGGGGANVLTF. The rearrangement links TRBV29-1 to TRBJ2-6, with 9 bases that match TRBD1. This CDR3 is built from 17 residues. The germline V gene encodes CDR1 SQVTM and CDR2 ANQGSEA. V lost 6 bases, J lost 4 bases, and 13 bases stayed unmatched. The full variable domain, in which reference TRBV29-1 and TRBJ2-6 provide the parts outside the CDR3, is SAVISQKPSRDICQRGTSLTIQCQVDSQVTMMFWYRQQPGQSLTLIATANQGSEATYESGFVIDKFPISRPNLTFSTLTVSNMSPEDSSIYLCSVRDLTGGGGANVLTFGAGSRLTVL.

The rearrangement uses TRBV7-2 and TRBJ2-1; no clear D. The germline gives CDR1 SGHTA, CDR2 FQGNSA. CDR3 length equals 14 residues. Between the trimmed V and J ends, which lost 5 bases and 4 bases, there was a span of 12 bases. Here the CDR3 reads CASSPMAGYNEQFF. CDR3 bases: TGTGCCAGCAGCCCCATGGCCGGGTACAATGAGCAGTTCTTC.

V and J are TRBV6-1 and TRBJ2-7; the match to TRBD2 covers 8 bases. This CDR3 is built from 16 residues. With 2 bases clipped from V and 5 bases from J, the junction kept 11 bases outside the gene matches. Germline CDR1 is MNHNS and CDR2 is SASEGT. DNA of the CDR3: TGTGCCAGCAGTGAAAGGGCCGTCGGAGCGGGGGACGAGCAGTACTTC. Translation: CASSERAVGAGDEQYF.

CDR3: CASSENSAGNQPQHF. The CDR3 nucleotides read TGTGCCAGCAGTGAGAATTCCGCCGGGAATCAGCCCCAGCATTTT. The chain links TRBV6-4 to TRBJ1-5; no firm D call. V lost 3 bases and J lost 4, with 13 bases in between. The length of the CDR3 is 15 residues. Germline-derived CDR1 and CDR2 are MRHNA and SNTAGT.